These 2 T cell receptor beta chains were all obtained from the same sample, sequenced in a study of blood T cell repertoires in COVID-19. This table comes from immunoSEQ multiplex PCR, and its TCRdb copy is limited to in-frame clones, with some not included. The table records approximately 53,000 clones, 82% of them present only once. The sequenced sample consisted of peripheral blood. Every receptor here comes from a woman aged 60-75 years with acute or convalescent COVID-19.

This clone turned up a few times. The CDR3 loop reads CASGFSNTEAFF. The DNA for the CDR3 is TGTGCTAGTGGTTTCTCGAACACTGAAGCTTTCTTT. The rearrangement links TRBV12-5 to TRBJ1-1, with D uncertain. The germline V gene encodes CDR1 LGHNT and CDR2 FRNRAP. The CDR3 consists of 12 residues. V was shortened by 3 bases and J by 1 base, with 3 bases between the two germline ends.

As DNA, the CDR3 is TGCGCCAGCAGCAAAACCGGGACAGGGGTGTACGAGCAGTACTTC. The encoded protein is CASSKTGTGVYEQYF. V gene TRBV5-1 combines with J gene TRBJ2-7; 10 bases fit TRBD1. V was clipped by 4 bases and J by 4 bases; unmatched bases: 8. CDR1 and CDR2 (germline): SGHRS, YFSETQ. This CDR3 has 15 amino acids.